These 16 T cell receptor delta chains were sequenced from one sample in a study of γδ T cells in repeated Plasmodium falciparum infection. Gammadelta T cells were flow-sorted from PBMC into Vgamma9/Vdelta2+ and Vdelta2-negative populations for bulk analysis. TCRdb reanalysed the multiplex PCR reads via CATT. The repertoire holds some 50,000 delta-chain clones, with approximately 1.5% as singletons. Source material: gamma-delta T cells from blood. These receptors originate from a pool of human donors (malaria-infected and uninfected, not separated).

This clone has only a few counts. TCRdb lists the protein of a much larger clone for this DNA, which differs at residue 5, so this is likely a read error; the protein given here is translated from the DNA itself. The chain recombines TRDV1 with TRDJ1; D possibly matches TRDD2 or TRDD3 (5 bases each). Germline CDR1 TSWWSYY, CDR2 QGS. The CDR3 runs 14 residues. Trimming left V 4 bases short and J 7 bases short, with 16 bases between. The CDR3 is CALGGLPIPGKLIF. The CDR3 region has the DNA TGTGCTCTTGGGGGACTTCCGATACCGGGTAAACTCATCTTT.

Notes on this clone: A read error likely explains why the TCRdb protein, taken from a much larger clone, differs from this DNA's translation at residue 15; the protein shown is translated from the DNA. J is TRDJ1 and V is TRDV2; 13 positions match TRDD3. The J gene comes from matching the DNA to germline here; TCRdb lacks it. This CDR3 is built from 18 residues. Germline lookup yields CDR1 GEAIGNYY and CDR2 EKD. CDR3 in DNA: TGTGCCTGTGACACCGGGAAGTTACTGGGGGATACGCCCGATGAACTCATCTTT. Its protein product is CACDTGKLLGDTPDELIF.

Of note for this clone: This DNA's translation differs at residue 4 from TCRdb's protein, which comes from a much larger clone; a read error is likely, and the protein shown is translated from the DNA. The chain carries TRDV1 and TRDJ1, with D unresolved. TCRdb leaves out the J gene; it was filled in here by matching the DNA to germline. Germline V gene lookup returns CDR1 TSWWSYY and CDR2 QGS. The CDR3 runs 17 residues. The CDR3 sequence is CALRDPPLGGSTDKLIF. CDR3 DNA: TGTGCTCTTAGGGACCCCCCATTAGGCGGTAGCACCGATAAACTCATCTTT.

This clone was picked up a small number of times. A far larger clone is one nucleotide away, so this likely arose from a read error. Other DNA sequences in this specimen translate into the identical CDR3. This chain links TRDV1 with TRDJ1; D ambiguous. The CDR3 length is 16 residues. Trimming shortened V by 6 bases and J by 0 bases, and 17 bases separated the two germline ends. Germline-derived CDR1 and CDR2 are TSWWSYY and QGS. Here the CDR3 DNA reads TGTGCTCTTGGTAATAAAAACAGGGAAGACACCGATAAACTCATCTTT. It translates to CALGNKNREDTDKLIF.

The chain is built from TRDV1 and TRDJ1; 8 nucleotides agree with TRDD3. Here the J gene came from matching the DNA to germline, since TCRdb omits it. V lost 2 bases to trimming and J lost 0 bases; unmatched junction nucleotides: 20. Germline V gives CDR1 TSWWSYY, CDR2 QGS. The CDR3 consists of 21 residues. CDR3 residues: CALGEKDPYDWGSSYTDKLIF. The DNA of the CDR3 is TGTGCTCTTGGGGAAAAGGATCCATATGACTGGGGGTCGTCGTACACCGATAAACTCATCTTT.

To note about this clone: A read error likely explains this, since a far larger clone differs by one base. Other DNA sequences in this specimen translate into the identical CDR3. V is TRDV1 and J is TRDJ1, with D uncertain. The CDR3 spans 19 residues. Germline CDR1 and CDR2: TSWWSYY and QGS. V lost 6 bases, J lost 0 bases, and 26 bases lay in between. CDR3 sequence reads: CALGRPLVGTKPYTDKLIF. Written as DNA, the CDR3 is TGTGCTCTTGGTCGTCCCCTTGTCGGGACCAAACCCTACACCGATAAACTCATCTTT.

With respect to this clone: The mismatch at residue 10 between this DNA's translation and the TCRdb protein of a much larger clone likely reflects a read error; the protein shown is translated from the DNA. The chain recombines TRDV2 with TRDJ1; 8 nucleotides agree with TRDD3. TCRdb offers no J gene call, so here the DNA was matched to germline to obtain one. The germline gives CDR1 GEAIGNYY, CDR2 EKD. The CDR3 has 20 amino acids. After removal of 0 bases from V and 4 bases from J, the junction contained 21 bases not matched to a gene. CDR3: CACDTSPSFPPLLGGDKLIF. The CDR3, as DNA: TGTGCCTGTGACACCTCGCCCTCCTTCCCACCTTTACTGGGGGGCGATAAACTCATCTTT.

The sample holds a few counts of this clone. The protein given by TCRdb reflects a much larger clone and differs at residue 7 from this DNA's translation, likely from a read error; the protein shown is the DNA's translation. CDR3 coding DNA: TGTGCTCTTGGGGAACTCAGACTTCCCGAGTACTGGGGGAGGGGTTGGGACACCGATAAACTCATCTTT. Translating gives CALGELRLPEYWGRGWDTDKLIF. This rearrangement joins TRDV1 to TRDJ1; 9 nucleotides agree with TRDD3. The J gene, absent from TCRdb, was called here by matching the DNA to germline. Germline V gene sequence: CDR1 TSWWSYY, CDR2 QGS. The CDR3 spans 23 residues. V lost 0 bases, J lost 0 bases, and 23 bases stayed unmatched.

There are many counts of this clone. The chain is built from TRDV1 and TRDJ1; a weak D match, TRDD3 (5 bases). Trimming took 5 bases from V and 1 from J, leaving 26 bases between them. This CDR3 is built from 19 residues. Looked up from germline, CDR1 is TSWWSYY and CDR2 is QGS. DNA for the CDR3: TGTGCTCTTGGGTACCTAACGAGGGGACCCCCCGGGAGCACCGATAAACTCATCTTT. The encoded protein is CALGYLTRGPPGSTDKLIF.

This clone came up many times. A read error likely explains why the TCRdb protein, taken from a much larger clone, differs from this DNA's translation at residue 3; the protein shown is translated from the DNA. The rearrangement links TRDV1 to TRDJ1, with D tentatively TRDD3 (6 bases). The CDR3 spans 15 residues. Germline values: CDR1 TSWWSYY, CDR2 QGS. This CDR3 is CAIGELPGDTDKLIF. The DNA of the CDR3 is TGTGCTATTGGGGAACTACCTGGGGACACCGATAAACTCATCTTT.

This clone was seen more than once but under ten times. The protein that TCRdb holds for this DNA derives from a much larger clone and differs from the translated DNA at residue 5, which likely indicates a read error; the protein shown here is translated from the DNA. The rearrangement links TRDV1 to TRDJ1; 7 bases are a match to TRDD3. In the absence of a J gene in TCRdb, the DNA was matched to germline to assign it here. After removal of 4 bases from V and 4 bases from J, the junction contained 12 bases not matched to a gene. Germline assignment: CDR1 TSWWSYY and CDR2 QGS. CDR3 length equals 16 residues. Here the CDR3 DNA reads TGTGCTCTTGGGGGACTTATGGGAGGGATACTCGATAAACTCATCTTT. Protein sequence: CALGGLMGGILDKLIF.

This clone has a count of ten or more. V usage is TRDV1 and J usage is TRDJ1; the match to TRDD2 covers 9 bases. This CDR3 has 17 amino acids. V gave up 2 bases and J gave up 0 bases; unmatched junction bases: 7. CDR1 TSWWSYY and CDR2 QGS come from the germline V gene. CDR3 nucleotides: TGTGCTCTTGGGGAAAAAACCTTCCTACGTTACACCGATAAACTCATCTTT. This sequence encodes CALGEKTFLRYTDKLIF.

Only a few counts were recorded for this clone. This could be a read error, since a much larger clone is one nucleotide away. V usage is TRDV1 and J usage is TRDJ1; TRDD3 matches 8 bases. No J segment appears in TCRdb, so it was assigned here by matching the sequence to germline. V lost 4 bases to trimming and J lost 0 bases; unmatched junction nucleotides: 13. Germline V CDR1 and CDR2: TSWWSYY, QGS. The CDR3 contains 18 residues. The chain's CDR3 is CALGGPTLLGVYTDKLIF. As DNA, the CDR3 is TGTGCTCTTGGGGGCCCTACTCTACTGGGGGTATACACCGATAAACTCATCTTT.

This clone was detected many times. The rearrangement uses TRDV2 and TRDJ3; TRDD3 agrees at 9 bases. The J gene was not available in TCRdb and was assigned here by matching the DNA to germline segments. With 7 bases clipped from V and 0 bases from J, the junction kept 12 bases outside the gene matches. The V gene's germline CDR1 is GEAIGNYY and CDR2 EKD. CDR3 length equals 19 residues. This chain's CDR3 is CACDITGGQSSWDTRQMFF. DNA for the CDR3: TGTGCCTGCGATATAACTGGGGGACAAAGCTCCTGGGACACCCGACAGATGTTTTTC.

This clone was seen a handful of times. TCRdb has a much larger clone's protein, which differs at residue 16 from the translation of this DNA, likely because of a read error; what is shown is the protein translated from the DNA. The chain is built from TRDV2 and TRDJ1; possibly TRDD3 for D (5 bases). TCRdb does not report a J gene; here it was assigned by matching the DNA to germline references. CDR1 and CDR2 from the germline V gene are GEAIGNYY and EKD. The CDR3 length is 19 residues. As DNA, the CDR3 is TGTGCCTGTGACGCCCTATACGAGGAGGTGCAGGGGTACACCGATAGACTCATCTTT. Encoded protein: CACDALYEEVQGYTDRLIF.

Remarks on this clone: TCRdb attributes to this sequence the protein of a much larger clone, which differs from the DNA translation at residue 15; a read error is likely, and the protein displayed is translated from the DNA. The V call is TRDV1, the J call TRDJ1, with 9 bases fitting TRDD3. Matching the DNA to germline supplied the J gene, which TCRdb does not give. The V segment lost 5 bases and the J segment 3 bases; nucleotides outside the gene matches: 22. Germline V gives CDR1 TSWWSYY, CDR2 QGS. This CDR3 contains 20 residues. CDR3 region: CALGWPSRALGDCNSDKLIF. The CDR3 DNA reads as TGTGCTCTTGGGTGGCCTTCCCGGGCCCTGGGGGATTGTAACTCCGATAAACTCATCTTT.